Shown below are 29 T cell receptor beta chains from a single sample sequenced in a study of blood T cells in healthy people across ages. It was with a sample-barcoded 5' primer and a J-beta primer mix that a second PCR of roughly 6 to 12 cycles was run. TCRdb ran MiXCR on the 5' RACE reads and lists one entry per CDR3 protein. The sample includes some 1.5 million distinct CDR3 sequences, 28% seen only once; the top ten take over 7%. The sequenced sample was blood. These TCRs come from a woman aged 30 to 39 in good health.

This clonotype was seen ten or more times. V and J are TRBV19 and TRBJ2-4, with D uncertain. Trimming removed 1 base from V and 5 bases from J, with 6 bases in between. The CDR3 is 13 amino acids. Germline lookup yields CDR1 LNHDA and CDR2 SQIVND (reference sequence). DNA for the CDR3: TGTGCCAGTAGTATAGTTGGCGAAAACATTCAGTACTTC. Translation gives CASSIVGENIQYF.

The chain couples TRBV12-3 or TRBV12-4 to TRBJ1-6; 7 bases line up with TRBD1. V dropped 5 bases and J dropped 6; count of bases not matched to a gene: 7. The CDR3 contains 15 residues. The CDR3 sequence is CASSIDRASNSPLHF. For the CDR3, the DNA is TGTGCCAGCAGTATCGACAGGGCCAGTAATTCACCCCTCCACTTT.

Only a few counts were recorded for this clonotype. CDR3 nucleotides: TGTGCCAGCAGTTACTCAAGGGACAGAGATCAGCCCCAGCATTTT. It codes for CASSYSRDRDQPQHF. The chain uses TRBV6-5 and TRBJ1-5, with 7 bases fitting TRBD1. Germline CDR1 is MNHEY and CDR2 is SVGAGI. The CDR3 is 15 residues long. Trimming removed 0 bases from V and 5 bases from J; junction bases left unmatched: 4.

This clonotype has just a few counts. The V gene is TRBV2, the J gene TRBJ2-5, with 7 bases matching TRBD1. CDR3 size: 16 residues. Germline CDR1 reads SNHLY; CDR2 reads FYNNEI. The trim removed 7 bases at V and 5 bases at J, leaving 16 bases unmatched. The CDR3 DNA follows: TGTGCCAGCACCGAACTCGGGACAGCACTGGGGGAGACCCAGTACTTC. It translates to CASTELGTALGETQYF.

The chain recombines TRBV3-1 with TRBJ2-1, with 10 bases fitting TRBD1. Per germline, CDR1 LGHDT and CDR2 YNNKEL (reference sequence). The trim removed 1 base at V and 8 bases at J, leaving 8 bases unmatched. The CDR3 is made up of 16 amino acids. The CDR3 is CASSQGRDRGTDEQFF. CDR3 nucleotides: TGTGCCAGCAGCCAAGGGAGGGACAGGGGAACGGATGAGCAGTTCTTC.

Turning to this clonotype: No conserved phenylalanine or tryptophan is present at the end of the CDR3, so a read error is the likely explanation. CDR3 coding DNA: TGTGCCAGCAGCAATCAGGGGCAAGAGACCCAGTACTAC. It is translated as CASSNQGQETQYY. The rearrangement links TRBV7-2 to TRBJ2-5; D is possibly TRBD1 (6 bases). Between the trimmed V and J ends, which lost 5 bases and 2 bases, there was a span of 9 bases. This CDR3 spans 13 amino acids. Germline assignment: CDR1 SGHTA and CDR2 FQGNSA.

This clonotype was observed many times. The chain employs TRBV7-9 and TRBJ2-3; 8 nucleotides line up with TRBD1. Unmatched junction bases numbered 7, after V lost 5 bases and J lost 0 bases. Germline loops: CDR1 SEHNR, CDR2 FQNEAQ (reference sequence). The CDR3 has 16 residues. This CDR3 reads CASSPRTGLSTDTQYF. Here the CDR3 DNA reads TGTGCCAGCAGCCCGAGGACAGGGCTGAGCACAGATACGCAGTATTTT.

This clonotype was seen at least ten times. This rearrangement joins TRBV20-1 to TRBJ2-1; 9 bases agree with TRBD1. The V gene's germline CDR1 is DFQATT and CDR2 SNEGSKA (reference sequence). The CDR3 spans 18 residues. The junction had 17 bases not matched to a gene; V was cut back by 4 bases and J by 4 bases. CDR3 DNA: TGCAGTGCTACTGAGATCGGGACAGGGAATTCCCTGTACAATGAGCAGTTCTTC. Encoded protein: CSATEIGTGNSLYNEQFF.

In its sample, this clonotype was seen many times. V and J are TRBV7-9 and TRBJ1-2, with a weak D call TRBD1 (5 bases). Germline V CDR1 and CDR2: SEHNR, FQNEAQ (reference sequence). The V end was cut by 0 bases, the J end by 7 bases, with 12 bases between. CDR3 length: 14 residues. The DNA of the CDR3 is TGTGCCAGCAGCTTAGCCGTCCAGGGAATTGGCTACACCTTC. Residues: CASSLAVQGIGYTF.

The chain is built from TRBV7-9 and TRBJ1-2, with D perhaps matching TRBD1 (5 bases). CDR1 and CDR2 from the germline V gene are SEHNR and FQNEAQ (reference sequence). The length of the CDR3 is 16 residues. The germline V and J ends were trimmed by 7 bases and 8 bases, with 26 bases remaining between them. CDR3 region: CASNWGLGGMEKGYTF. The CDR3 DNA sequence: TGTGCCAGCAACTGGGGACTAGGCGGAATGGAGAAGGGCTACACCTTC.

This clonotype was counted only a few times. The CDR3 protein is CSARGSGNTEAFF. DNA for the CDR3: TGCAGTGCTAGAGGTTCAGGGAACACTGAAGCTTTCTTT. This sequence joins TRBV20-1 and TRBJ1-1; D uncertain. V lost 1 base and J 1 base, leaving 7 bases between the germline ends. Germline V gene data show CDR1 as DFQATT and CDR2 as SNEGSKA (reference sequence). This CDR3 has 13 amino acids.

The rearrangement links TRBV29-1 to TRBJ2-3; D is possibly TRBD1 or TRBD2 (5 bases each). V shed 3 bases and J shed 2 bases, with 12 bases lying between them. Germline assignment: CDR1 SQVTM and CDR2 ANQGSEA. CDR3 length: 14 residues. CDR3 in amino acids: CSVEYGALTDTQYF. In DNA, the CDR3 is TGCAGCGTTGAGTACGGGGCACTCACAGATACGCAGTATTTT.

This clonotype was seen repeatedly, ten times or more. The chain carries TRBV7-2 and TRBJ2-6; D gene ambiguous. Trimming stripped 3 bases from V and 0 bases from J, with 9 bases between. The CDR3 extends over 16 amino acids. Germline V gives CDR1 SGHTA, CDR2 FQGNSA. CDR3 bases: TGTGCCAGCAGCTTTGCCTCGTACTCTGGGGCCAACGTCCTGACTTTC. As protein: CASSFASYSGANVLTF.

This clonotype showed up just a few times. This rearrangement joins TRBV5-6 to TRBJ2-1, with 9 bases matching TRBD2. With V trimmed by 4 bases and J by 8 bases, 10 bases remained unmatched. Germline V CDR1 and CDR2: SGHDT, YYEEEE. The CDR3 contains 15 residues. DNA of the CDR3: TGTGCCAGCAGCCTCGCCGGAGCGGGGGGCTATGAGCAGTTCTTC. Amino acids: CASSLAGAGGYEQFF.

The rearrangement uses TRBV7-2 and TRBJ1-4; the match to TRBD1 covers 7 bases. This CDR3 has 15 residues. Germline V lookup: CDR1 SGHTA, CDR2 FQGNSA. The V gene end was trimmed by 3 bases and the J gene end by 8 bases; junction bases not matched to a gene: 9. The CDR3 bases are TGTGCCAGCAGCTTGGGATACAGGGGAGGGGAAAAACTGTTTTTT. This gives the protein CASSLGYRGGEKLFF.

Comments on this clonotype: At one of its ends the junction is not consistent with the germline gene, which may arise from a read error. The chain uses TRBV14 and TRBJ2-6; D remains unclear. CDR3 length equals 13 residues. Germline V gene data show CDR1 as SGHDN and CDR2 as FVKESK. The CDR3 DNA reads as TGTACCAGCAGCCAAGTTGGGGCCAACGTCCTGACTTTC. This codes for CTSSQVGANVLTF.

This clonotype was counted a few times. The rearrangement uses TRBV7-2 and TRBJ2-5, with 8 bases that match TRBD2. This CDR3 spans 16 amino acids. CDR1 SGHTA and CDR2 FQGNSA come from the germline V gene. Trimming at V came to 5 bases and at J to 3 bases, leaving 11 bases not matched to a gene. This chain's CDR3 is CASSRGSTSAEETQYF. CDR3 DNA: TGTGCCAGCAGCCGAGGATCGACTAGCGCGGAAGAGACCCAGTACTTC.

This clonotype was observed many times. This chain links TRBV29-1 with TRBJ2-7; D might be TRBD2 (6 bases). The CDR3 consists of 14 residues. Germline-derived CDR1 and CDR2 are SQVTM and ANQGSEA. V dropped 7 bases and J dropped 1 base, with 17 bases sitting between them. CDR3 sequence: CSAGRSGVSYEQYF. The CDR3 nucleotides read TGCAGCGCGGGGAGGAGTGGCGTATCCTACGAGCAGTACTTC.

Comments on this clonotype: The CDR3 carries no conserved terminal phenylalanine or tryptophan, so it likely arises from a read error. No DNA is shown, since the ends of the CDR3 on it are uncertain; the CDR3 is the one TCRdb lists. The rearrangement uses TRBV29-1 and TRBJ1-2. The CDR3 numbers 14 amino acids, ends counted. Germline V lookup: CDR1 SQVTM, CDR2 ANQGSEA. CDR3 sequence: CSAWRQASNYGYTC.

In this sample, this clonotype turned up a few times. A much larger clone lies a single base off, so this may be a read error. The CDR3 protein is CASSAGQGGRGANVLTF. CDR3 in DNA: TGTGCCAGCAGCGCTGGACAGGGGGGGCGTGGGGCCAACGTCCTGACTTTC. The chain carries TRBV5-5 and TRBJ2-6; 10 bases are shared with TRBD1. Per germline, CDR1 SGHKS and CDR2 YYEKEE (reference sequence). CDR3 length: 17 amino acids. The J segment lost 3 bases and the V segment lost 4 bases, leaving 7 bases of the junction unmatched.

This clonotype was counted only a few times. This sequence joins TRBV18 and TRBJ1-1; a weak D match, TRBD1 (6 bases). Germline V lookup: CDR1 KGHSH, CDR2 LQKENI. Trimming left V 6 bases short and J 4 bases short, with 21 bases between. The CDR3 spans 16 residues. As DNA, the CDR3 is TGTGCCAGCTCCCGGGAAACGGGGGCGCCGAGCACTGAAGCTTTCTTT. Protein product: CASSRETGAPSTEAFF.

This clonotype was picked up a small number of times. The V and J genes are TRBV12-3 or TRBV12-4 and TRBJ1-1, with D perhaps matching TRBD1 (5 bases). The length of the CDR3 is 14 residues. V lost 6 bases and J lost 4, with 15 bases in between. The CDR3 here is CASRLLSGGTEAFF. CDR3 sequence (DNA): TGTGCCAGCAGGCTACTGAGTGGGGGCACTGAAGCTTTCTTT.

V gene TRBV28 combines with J gene TRBJ1-6, with 10 bases fitting TRBD1. This CDR3 has 17 residues. V lost 5 bases and J lost 8; bases outside the gene matches: 12. Germline CDR1 and CDR2: MDHEN and SYDVKM. CDR3 DNA sequence: TGTGCCAGCAGTCTCAACTGGGACAGGGGAGATGATTCACCCCTCCACTTT. Amino acid sequence: CASSLNWDRGDDSPLHF.

The sample holds one count of this clonotype. The J gene is TRBJ1-2, the V gene TRBV21-1; the table assigns TRBD1, which was not confirmed against the DNA. TRBV21-1 is assigned pseudogene status. The CDR3 has 16 amino acids. DNA of the CDR3: TGTGCCAGCAGCAAAATACGGGGGGGGCATCGCTATGGCTACACCTTC. Its protein is CASSKIRGGHRYGYTF.

This clonotype was counted between two and nine times. The chain joins TRBV2 to TRBJ2-5; 15 nucleotides line up with TRBD2. This CDR3 comprises 15 residues. V shed 6 bases and J 3 bases; nucleotides not matched to a gene: 2. The germline gives CDR1 SNHLY, CDR2 FYNNEI. CDR3 coding DNA: TGTGCCAGCAGCGGACTAGCGGGGGGGAAAGAGACCCAGTACTTC. This translates into CASSGLAGGKETQYF.

This clonotype was seen a handful of times. The gene calls are TRBV27 and TRBJ2-3; D remains ambiguous. This CDR3 is built from 14 residues. Germline V gene data show CDR1 as MNHEY and CDR2 as SMNVEV (reference sequence). Trimming removed 2 bases from V and 0 bases from J, with 6 bases in between. The CDR3 reads CASSLRISTDTQYF. Written as DNA, the CDR3 is TGTGCCAGCAGTTTACGAATTAGCACAGATACGCAGTATTTT.

Concerning this clonotype: Mismatch with germline at one junction end may stem from a read error. Here the CDR3 DNA reads TGTGCCAGCAGTTACCAGGGAACCTATAATTCGCCCCTCCACTTT. Protein product: CASSYQGTYNSPLHF. The rearrangement links TRBV6-5 to TRBJ1-6; possibly TRBD1 for D (5 bases). The germline CDR1 and CDR2 sequences are MNHEY and SVGAGI. The CDR3 contains 15 residues.

About this clonotype itself: A read error may be the cause here, since a much bigger clone is one base away. The V and J genes are TRBV4-1 and TRBJ2-1, with D perhaps matching TRBD1 or TRBD2 (6 bases each). Between the trimmed V and J ends, which lost 0 bases and 3 bases, there was a span of 12 bases. Per the germline V gene, CDR1 is MGHRA and CDR2 is YSYEKL. The CDR3 consists of 16 residues. This CDR3 reads CASSQEARGVYNEQFF. CDR3 sequence (DNA): TGCGCCAGCAGCCAAGAGGCGAGGGGGGTCTACAATGAGCAGTTCTTC.

J is TRBJ1-4 and V is TRBV7-2; no definite D call. The CDR3 length is 15 residues. CDR1 and CDR2 from the germline V gene are SGHTA and FQGNSA. V was shortened by 5 bases and J by 0 bases, with 10 bases between the two germline ends. CDR3 in DNA: TGTGCCAGCAGCCTTTCGGCTACAACTAATGAAAAACTGTTTTTT. Its protein is CASSLSATTNEKLFF.